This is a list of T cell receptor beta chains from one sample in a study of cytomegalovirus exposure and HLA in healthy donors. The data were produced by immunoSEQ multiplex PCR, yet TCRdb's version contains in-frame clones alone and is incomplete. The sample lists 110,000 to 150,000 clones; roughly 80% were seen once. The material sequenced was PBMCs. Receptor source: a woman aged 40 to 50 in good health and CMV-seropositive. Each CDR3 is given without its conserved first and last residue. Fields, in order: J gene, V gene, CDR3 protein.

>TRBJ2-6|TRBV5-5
ASRPLPTGGAGANVLT
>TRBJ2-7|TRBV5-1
ASSLTGLVEQY
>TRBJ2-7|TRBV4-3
ASRQPLGQGSDEQY
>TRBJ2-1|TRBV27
ASSGFLGQGNRNEQF
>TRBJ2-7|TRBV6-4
ATTEQGNLTYEQY
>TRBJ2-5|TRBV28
ASSPGGLAGVGTQY
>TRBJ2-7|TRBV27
ASSLSQTGSSYEQY
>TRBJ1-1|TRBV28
ATSPWPAF
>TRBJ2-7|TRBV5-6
ASSPDRSNIFSYEQY
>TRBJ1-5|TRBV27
ASRDRAHQPQH
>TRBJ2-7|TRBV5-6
ASSQRTVGEQY
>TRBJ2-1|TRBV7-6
ASSLVLAQDNEQF
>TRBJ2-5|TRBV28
ASRSGEETQY
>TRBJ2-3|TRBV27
ASSLGGGGTDTQY
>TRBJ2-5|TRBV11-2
ASSLEGQGSVETQY
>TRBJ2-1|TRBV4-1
ASSQAPGQGYEQF
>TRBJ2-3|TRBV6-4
ASSDSWGVSTDTQY
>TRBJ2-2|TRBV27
ASSLGAAARELF
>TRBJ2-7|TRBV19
ASSPRAGLNEQY
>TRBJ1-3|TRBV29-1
SVETTGGIGNTIY
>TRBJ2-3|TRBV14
ASSQDILASTDTQY
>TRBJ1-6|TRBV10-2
ASSEFSMDSPLH
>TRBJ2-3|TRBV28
ASSLRQGTTDTQY
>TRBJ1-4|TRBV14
ASSQVSFRAGHIPDDEKLF
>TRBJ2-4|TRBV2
ATQGDLAKNIQY
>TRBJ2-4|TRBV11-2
ASSLAWDRKNIQY
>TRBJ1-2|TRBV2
ASKAGGRGGYT
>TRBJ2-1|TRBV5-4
ASSLVSSGGYNEQF
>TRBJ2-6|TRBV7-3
ASSFSSGANVLT
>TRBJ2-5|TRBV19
ASSTGTGRQETQY
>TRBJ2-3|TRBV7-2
ASSLVSVGGNTQY
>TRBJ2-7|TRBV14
ASSQRNTGRYEQY
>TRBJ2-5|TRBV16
ASSQLTGPETQY
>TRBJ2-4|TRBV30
AWSRTGLAGNIQY
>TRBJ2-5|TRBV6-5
ASSSPRTQY
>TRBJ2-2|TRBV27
ASSLRPNTGELF
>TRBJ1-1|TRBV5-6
ASSLPGQYNTEAF
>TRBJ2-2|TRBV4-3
ASSQDLRSGDTGELF
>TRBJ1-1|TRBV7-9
ASSSRGGLKGF
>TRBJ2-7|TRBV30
AWSVWGLAGRSPYEQY
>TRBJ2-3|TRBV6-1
ASNDGSTDTQY
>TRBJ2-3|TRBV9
ASSVVGTSGAINTQY
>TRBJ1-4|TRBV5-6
ASSRDRGIIF
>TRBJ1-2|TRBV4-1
ASSQDPPGTGAISNYGYT
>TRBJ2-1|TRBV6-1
ATDSPAYNEQF
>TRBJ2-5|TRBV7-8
ASSSLLGLAGNQETQY
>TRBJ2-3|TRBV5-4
ATKRAGVTDTQY
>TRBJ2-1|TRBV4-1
ASSQPSGGLNNEQF
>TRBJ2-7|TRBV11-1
ASSLAFDFSYEQY